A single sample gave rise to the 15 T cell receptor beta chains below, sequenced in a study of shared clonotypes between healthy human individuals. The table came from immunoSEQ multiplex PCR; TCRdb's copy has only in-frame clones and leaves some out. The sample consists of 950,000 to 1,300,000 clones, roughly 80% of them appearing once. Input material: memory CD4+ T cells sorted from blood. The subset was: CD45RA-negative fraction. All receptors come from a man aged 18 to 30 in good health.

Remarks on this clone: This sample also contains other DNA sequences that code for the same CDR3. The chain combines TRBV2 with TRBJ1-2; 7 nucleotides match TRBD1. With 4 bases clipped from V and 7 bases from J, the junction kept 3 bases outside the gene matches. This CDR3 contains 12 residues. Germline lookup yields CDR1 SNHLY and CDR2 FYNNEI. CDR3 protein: CASSGTGGGYTF. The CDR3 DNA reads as TGTGCCAGCAGTGGGACAGGTGGTGGCTACACCTTC. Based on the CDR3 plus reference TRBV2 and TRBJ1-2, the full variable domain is EPEVTQTPSHQVTQMGQEVILRCVPISNHLYFYWYRQILGQKVEFLVSFYNNEISEKSEIFDDQFSVERPDGSNFTLKIRSTKLEDSAMYFCASSGTGGGYTFGSGTRLTVV.

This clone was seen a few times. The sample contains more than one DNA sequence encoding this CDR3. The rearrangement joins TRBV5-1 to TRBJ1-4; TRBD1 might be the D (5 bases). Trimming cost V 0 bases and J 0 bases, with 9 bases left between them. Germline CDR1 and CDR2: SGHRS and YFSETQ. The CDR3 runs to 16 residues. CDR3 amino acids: CASSLEGTATNEKLFF. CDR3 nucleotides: TGCGCCAGCAGCTTGGAGGGGACTGCAACTAATGAAAAACTGTTTTTT.

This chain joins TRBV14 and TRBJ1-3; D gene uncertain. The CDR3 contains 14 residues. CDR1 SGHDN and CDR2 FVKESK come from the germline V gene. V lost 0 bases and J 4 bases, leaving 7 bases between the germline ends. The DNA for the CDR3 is TGTGCCAGCAGCCAAGATTCTACAGGAAACACCATATATTTT. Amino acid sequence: CASSQDSTGNTIYF.

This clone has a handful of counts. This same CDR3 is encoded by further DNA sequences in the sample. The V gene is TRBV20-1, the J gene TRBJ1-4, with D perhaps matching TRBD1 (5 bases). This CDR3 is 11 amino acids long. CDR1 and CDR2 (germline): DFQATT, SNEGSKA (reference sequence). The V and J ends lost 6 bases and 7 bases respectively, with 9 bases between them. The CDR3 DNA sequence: TGCAGTGCGAGGGGAGGTGAAAAACTGTTTTTT. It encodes CSARGGEKLFF.

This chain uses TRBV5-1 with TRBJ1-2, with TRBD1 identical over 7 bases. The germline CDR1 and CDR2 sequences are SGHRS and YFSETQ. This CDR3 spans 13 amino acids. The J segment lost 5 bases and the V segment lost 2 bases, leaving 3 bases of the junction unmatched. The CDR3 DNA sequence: TGCGCCAGCAGCTTTAGACAGGGATATGGCTACACCTTC. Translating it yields CASSFRQGYGYTF.

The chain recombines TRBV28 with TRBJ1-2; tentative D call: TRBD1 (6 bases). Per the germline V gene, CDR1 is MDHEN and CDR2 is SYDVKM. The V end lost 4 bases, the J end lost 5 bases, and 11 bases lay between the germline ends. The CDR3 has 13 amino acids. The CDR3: CASSSAGAYGYTF. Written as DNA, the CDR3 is TGTGCCAGCAGTTCAGCAGGGGCATATGGCTACACCTTC.

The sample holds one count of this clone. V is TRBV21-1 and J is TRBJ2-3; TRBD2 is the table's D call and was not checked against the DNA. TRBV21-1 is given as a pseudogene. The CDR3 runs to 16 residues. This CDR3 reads CASSKVWESSTDTQYF. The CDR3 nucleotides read TGTGCCAGCAGCAAAGTTTGGGAGTCGAGCACAGATACGCAGTATTTT.

As DNA, the CDR3 is TGTGCCAGCGGAACAGGACGCACAGATACGCAGTATTTT. Translation: CASGTGRTDTQYF. The chain combines TRBV10-3 with TRBJ2-3; possibly TRBD1 for D (5 bases). This CDR3 is built from 13 residues. The ends were cut back, 10 bases at V and 1 base at J, with 12 bases in the middle. Looked up from germline, CDR1 is ENHRY and CDR2 is SYGVKD.

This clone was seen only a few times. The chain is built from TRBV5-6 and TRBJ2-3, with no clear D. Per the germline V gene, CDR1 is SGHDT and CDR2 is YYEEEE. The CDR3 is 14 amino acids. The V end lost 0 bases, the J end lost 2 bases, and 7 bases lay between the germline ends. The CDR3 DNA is TGTGCCAGCAGCTTGGGTGGCCACACAGATACGCAGTATTTT. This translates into CASSLGGHTDTQYF.

CDR3 nucleotide sequence: TGTGCCAGCAGCTTGTCGACCGGAGGGGGTGCAACTAATGAAAAACTGTTTTTT. Amino acids: CASSLSTGGGATNEKLFF. The chain links TRBV5-5 to TRBJ1-4, with D possibly being TRBD1 (6 bases). V lost 1 base and J lost 0, with 16 bases in between. CDR3 length equals 18 residues. Germline V lookup: CDR1 SGHKS, CDR2 YYEKEE (reference sequence).

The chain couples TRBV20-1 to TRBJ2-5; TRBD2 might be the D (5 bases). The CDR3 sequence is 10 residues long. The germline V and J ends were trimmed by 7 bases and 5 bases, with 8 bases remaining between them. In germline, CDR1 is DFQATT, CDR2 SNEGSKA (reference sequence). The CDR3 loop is CSERRETQYF. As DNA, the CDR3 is TGCAGTGAGCGGAGGGAGACCCAGTACTTC.

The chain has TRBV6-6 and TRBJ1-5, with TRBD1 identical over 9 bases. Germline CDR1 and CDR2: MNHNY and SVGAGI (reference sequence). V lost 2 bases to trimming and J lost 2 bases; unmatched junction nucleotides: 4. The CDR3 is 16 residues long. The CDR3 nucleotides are TGTGCCAGCAGTTACGGTACAGGGGGCGGCAATCAGCCCCAGCATTTT. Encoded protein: CASSYGTGGGNQPQHF.

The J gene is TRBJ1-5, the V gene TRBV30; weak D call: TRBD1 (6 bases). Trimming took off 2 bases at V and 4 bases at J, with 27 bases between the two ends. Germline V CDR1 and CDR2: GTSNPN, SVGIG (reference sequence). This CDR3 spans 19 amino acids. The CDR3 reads CAWSPRRKQGMHANQPQHF. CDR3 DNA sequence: TGTGCCTGGAGTCCTAGACGGAAACAGGGAATGCATGCTAATCAGCCCCAGCATTTT.

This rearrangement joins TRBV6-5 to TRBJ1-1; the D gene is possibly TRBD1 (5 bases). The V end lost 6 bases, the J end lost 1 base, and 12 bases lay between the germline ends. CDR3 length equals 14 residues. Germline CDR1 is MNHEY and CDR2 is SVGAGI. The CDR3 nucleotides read TGTGCCAGCAGCCCCGGGACTTGGAACACTGAAGCTTTCTTT. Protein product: CASSPGTWNTEAFF.

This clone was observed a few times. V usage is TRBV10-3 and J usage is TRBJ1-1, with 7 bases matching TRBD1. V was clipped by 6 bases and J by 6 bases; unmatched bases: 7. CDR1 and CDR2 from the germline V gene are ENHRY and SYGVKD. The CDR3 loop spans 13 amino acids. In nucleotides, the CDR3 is TGTGCCATCAGAAGTACCCAGGGGGCTGAAGCTTTCTTT. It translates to CAIRSTQGAEAFF.